This T cell receptor (beta chain) stems from a study of T cell changes during pregnancy in multiple sclerosis. Some clones are missing from TCRdb's copy, which holds only in-frame ones; the method was immunoSEQ multiplex PCR. The sample consists of 55,000 to 75,000 clones, roughly 91% of them appearing once. The length of the CDR3 is 13 residues. The V and J ends lost 4 bases and 6 bases, in that order; junction bases with no gene match: 4. Germline CDR1 reads SGHNT; CDR2 reads YYREEE (reference sequence). The chain has TRBV5-4 and TRBJ2-7; the match to TRBD1 covers 10 bases. The TCR sequence derives from a female donor in good health, enrolled as a control in a pregnancy study. Sequenced here: peripheral blood, sampled in the third trimester of pregnancy. The CDR3 nucleotides are TGTGCCAGCAGCGACGGGACAGGGGTCGAGCAGTACTTC. Translated, it gives CASSDGTGVEQYF.